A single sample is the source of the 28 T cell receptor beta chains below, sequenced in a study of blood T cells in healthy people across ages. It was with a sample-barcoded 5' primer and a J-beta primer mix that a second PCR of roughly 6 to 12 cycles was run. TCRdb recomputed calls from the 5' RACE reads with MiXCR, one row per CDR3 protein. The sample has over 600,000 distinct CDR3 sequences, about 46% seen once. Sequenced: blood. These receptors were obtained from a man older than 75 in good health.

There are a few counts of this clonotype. This CDR3 is CASSLSGTEQYF. Here the CDR3 DNA reads TGTGCCAGCAGCTTGTCAGGGACCGAGCAGTACTTC. This chain joins TRBV7-2 and TRBJ2-5, with D perhaps assigned TRBD1 or TRBD2 (5 bases each). The better agreement between TRBJ2-7 and the DNA end casts doubt on the J call. The CDR3 is 12 amino acids. From germline, CDR1 is SGHTA and CDR2 FQGNSA.

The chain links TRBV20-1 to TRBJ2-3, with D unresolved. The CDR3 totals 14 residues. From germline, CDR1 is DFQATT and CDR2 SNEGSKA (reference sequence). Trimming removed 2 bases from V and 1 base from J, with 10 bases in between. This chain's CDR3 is CSARIGLGTDTQYF. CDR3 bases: TGCAGTGCTAGAATCGGGTTAGGCACAGATACGCAGTATTTT.

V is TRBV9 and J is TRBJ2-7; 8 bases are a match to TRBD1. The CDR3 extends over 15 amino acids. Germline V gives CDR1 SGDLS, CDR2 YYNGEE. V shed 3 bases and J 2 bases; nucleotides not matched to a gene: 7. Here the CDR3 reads CASSASGGTTYEQYF. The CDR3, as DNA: TGTGCCAGCAGCGCCTCAGGGGGCACTACCTACGAGCAGTACTTC.

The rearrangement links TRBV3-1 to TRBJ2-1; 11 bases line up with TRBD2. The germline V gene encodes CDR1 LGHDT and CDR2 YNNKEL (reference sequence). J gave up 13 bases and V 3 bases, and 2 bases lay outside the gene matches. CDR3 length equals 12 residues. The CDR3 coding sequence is TGTGCCAGCAGCCAGACTAGCGGGACTCAGTTCTTC. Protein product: CASSQTSGTQFF.

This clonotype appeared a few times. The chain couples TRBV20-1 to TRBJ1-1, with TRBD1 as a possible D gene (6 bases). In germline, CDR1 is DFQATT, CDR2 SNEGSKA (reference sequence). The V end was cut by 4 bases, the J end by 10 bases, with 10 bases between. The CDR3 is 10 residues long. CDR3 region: CSANSGAAFF. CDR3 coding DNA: TGCAGTGCTAATTCAGGGGCAGCTTTCTTT.

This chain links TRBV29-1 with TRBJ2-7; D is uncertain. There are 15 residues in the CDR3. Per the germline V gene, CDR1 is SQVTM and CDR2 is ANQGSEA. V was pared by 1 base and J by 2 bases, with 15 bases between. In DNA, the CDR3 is TGCAGCGTTGAAGTCGCACTACCTCTAACCTACGAGCAGTACTTC. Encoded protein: CSVEVALPLTYEQYF.

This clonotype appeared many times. CDR3 nucleotides: TGCGCCAGCAGCTCACTAGCGGGAGGCGGGTACAATGAGCAGTTCTTC. Residues: CASSSLAGGGYNEQFF. The chain is built from TRBV5-1 and TRBJ2-1, with 12 bases matching TRBD2. The CDR3 length is 16 residues. The ends lost 3 bases at V and 4 bases at J; junction bases unmatched: 5. Germline CDR1 SGHRS, CDR2 YFSETQ. The full variable domain, completed using reference TRBV5-1 and TRBJ2-1, is KAGVTQTPRYLIKTRGQQVTLSCSPISGHRSVSWYQQTPGQGLQFLFEYFSETQRNKGNFPGRFSGRQFSNSRSEMNVSTLELGDSALYLCASSSLAGGGYNEQFFGPGTRLTVL.

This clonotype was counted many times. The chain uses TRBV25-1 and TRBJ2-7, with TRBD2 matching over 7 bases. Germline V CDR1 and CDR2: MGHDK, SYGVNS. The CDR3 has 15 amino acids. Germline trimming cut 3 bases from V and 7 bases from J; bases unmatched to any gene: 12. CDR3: CASSDVGGRAWEQYF. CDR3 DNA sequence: TGTGCCAGCAGTGACGTCGGAGGGAGGGCCTGGGAGCAGTACTTC.

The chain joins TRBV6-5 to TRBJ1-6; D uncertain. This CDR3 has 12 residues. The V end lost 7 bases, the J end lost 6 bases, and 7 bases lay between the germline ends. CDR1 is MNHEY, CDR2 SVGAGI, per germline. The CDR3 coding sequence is TGTGCCAGCACGAGGGCTAATTCACCCCTCCACTTT. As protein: CASTRANSPLHF.

CDR3 region: CASNLPGQGFADTQYF. The CDR3 DNA sequence: TGTGCCAGCAACCTTCCGGGACAGGGATTCGCAGATACGCAGTATTTT. The V call is TRBV9, the J call TRBJ2-3, with 9 bases identical to TRBD1. CDR3 length: 16 amino acids. Germline V gene lookup returns CDR1 SGDLS and CDR2 YYNGEE. V was clipped by 6 bases and J by 4 bases; unmatched bases: 12.

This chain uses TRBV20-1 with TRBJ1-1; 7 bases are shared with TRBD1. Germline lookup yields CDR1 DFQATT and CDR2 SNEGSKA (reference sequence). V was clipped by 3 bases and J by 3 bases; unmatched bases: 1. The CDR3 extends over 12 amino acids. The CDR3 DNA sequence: TGCAGTGCTAGTGGACAGGACACTGAAGCTTTCTTT. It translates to CSASGQDTEAFF.

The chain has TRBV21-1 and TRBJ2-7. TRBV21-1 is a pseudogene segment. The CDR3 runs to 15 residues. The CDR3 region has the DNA TGTGCCAGCAGCAAAGTCTCAGGGAGCTCCTACGAGCAGTACTTC. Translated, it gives CASSKVSGSSYEQYF.

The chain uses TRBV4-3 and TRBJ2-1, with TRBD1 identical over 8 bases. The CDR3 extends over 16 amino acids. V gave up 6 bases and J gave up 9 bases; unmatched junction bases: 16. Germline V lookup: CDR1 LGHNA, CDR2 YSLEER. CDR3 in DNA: TGCGCCAGCAGGCAGAGGGCAGGGGGCGATCAATCTGAGCAGTTCTTC. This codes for CASRQRAGGDQSEQFF.

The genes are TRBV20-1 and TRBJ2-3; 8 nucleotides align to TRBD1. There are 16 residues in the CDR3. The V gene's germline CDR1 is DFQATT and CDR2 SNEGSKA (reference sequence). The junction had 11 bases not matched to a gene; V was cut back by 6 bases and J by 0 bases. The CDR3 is CSAIDRGRTSTDTQYF. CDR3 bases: TGCAGTGCCATAGACAGGGGCCGGACTAGCACAGATACGCAGTATTTT.

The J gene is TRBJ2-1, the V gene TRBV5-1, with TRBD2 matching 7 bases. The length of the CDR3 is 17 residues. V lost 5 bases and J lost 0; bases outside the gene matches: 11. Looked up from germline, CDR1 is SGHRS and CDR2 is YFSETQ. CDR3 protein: CASRYDPSGLSYNEQFF. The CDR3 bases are TGCGCCAGCAGGTATGATCCTAGCGGACTCTCCTACAATGAGCAGTTCTTC.

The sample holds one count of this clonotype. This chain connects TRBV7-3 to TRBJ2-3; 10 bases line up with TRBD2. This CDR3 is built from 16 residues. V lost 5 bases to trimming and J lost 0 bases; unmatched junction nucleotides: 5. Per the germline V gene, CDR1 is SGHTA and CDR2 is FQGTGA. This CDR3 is CASSPGLADSTDTQYF. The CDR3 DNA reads TGTGCCAGCAGCCCCGGACTAGCGGATAGCACAGATACGCAGTATTTT.

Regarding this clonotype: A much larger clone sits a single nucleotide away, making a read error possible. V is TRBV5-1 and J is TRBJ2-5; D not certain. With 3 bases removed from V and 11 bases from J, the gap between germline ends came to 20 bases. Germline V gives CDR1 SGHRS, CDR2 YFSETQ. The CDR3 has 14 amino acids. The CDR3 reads CASSSFLQNNEQYF. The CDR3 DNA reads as TGCGCCAGCAGCTCCTTCCTTCAGAACAATGAGCAGTACTTC.

As DNA, the CDR3 is TGTGCCAGCAGCCCACAGGGGCTTGCTTTCTTT. This gives the protein CASSPQGLAFF. This chain connects TRBV7-2 to TRBJ1-1, with 7 bases matching TRBD1. The V gene's germline CDR1 is SGHTA and CDR2 FQGNSA. Trimming took 5 bases from V and 11 from J; bases not matched to a gene: 5. This CDR3 is 11 amino acids long.

The CDR3 loop reads CAWTPRVGTGSGTEAFF. The CDR3 region has the DNA TGTGCCTGGACCCCGAGGGTCGGGACAGGGTCGGGTACTGAAGCTTTCTTT. The chain has TRBV30 and TRBJ1-1; 9 positions match TRBD1. The germline gives CDR1 GTSNPN, CDR2 SVGIG (reference sequence). V dropped 4 bases and J dropped 5; count of bases not matched to a gene: 17. CDR3 size: 17 residues. The full variable domain, in which reference TRBV30 and TRBJ1-1 provide the parts outside the CDR3, is SQTIHQWPATLVQPVGSPLSLECTVEGTSNPNLYWYRQAAGRGLQLLFYSVGIGQISSEVPQNLSASRPQDRQFILSSKKLLLSDSGFYLCAWTPRVGTGSGTEAFFGQGTRLTVV.

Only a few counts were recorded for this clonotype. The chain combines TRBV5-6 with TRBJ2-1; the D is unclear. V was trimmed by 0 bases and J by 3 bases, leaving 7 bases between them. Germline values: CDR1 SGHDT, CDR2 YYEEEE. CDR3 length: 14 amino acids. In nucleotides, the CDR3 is TGTGCCAGCAGCTTGGGGTGGGGCTACAATGAGCAGTTCTTC. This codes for CASSLGWGYNEQFF. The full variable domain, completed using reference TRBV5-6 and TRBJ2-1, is DAGVTQSPTHLIKTRGQQVTLRCSPKSGHDTVSWYQQALGQGPQFIFQYYEEEERQRGNFPDRFSGHQFPNYSSELNVNALLLGDSALYLCASSLGWGYNEQFFGPGTRLTVL.

CDR3 residues: CASSLDLDRGFETQYF. CDR3 in DNA: TGCGCCAGCAGCTTGGACTTGGACAGAGGATTCGAGACCCAGTACTTC. J is TRBJ2-5 and V is TRBV5-1, with D possibly matching TRBD1 (6 bases). CDR1 SGHRS and CDR2 YFSETQ come from the germline V gene. This CDR3 comprises 16 residues. V lost 0 bases and J lost 5, with 17 bases in between.

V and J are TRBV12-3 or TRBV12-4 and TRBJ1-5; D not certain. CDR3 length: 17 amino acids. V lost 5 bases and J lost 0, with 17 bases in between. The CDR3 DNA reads TGTGCCAGCAGTCCCCGGCTTCCTGCGGGTAGCAATCAGCCCCAGCATTTT. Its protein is CASSPRLPAGSNQPQHF.

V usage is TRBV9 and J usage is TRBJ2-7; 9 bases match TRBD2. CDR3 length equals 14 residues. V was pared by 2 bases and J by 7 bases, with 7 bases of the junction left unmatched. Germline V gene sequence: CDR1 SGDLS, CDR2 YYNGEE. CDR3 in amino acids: CASSVSGSSNEQYF. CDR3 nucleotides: TGTGCCAGCAGCGTTAGCGGGAGCAGCAATGAGCAGTACTTC.

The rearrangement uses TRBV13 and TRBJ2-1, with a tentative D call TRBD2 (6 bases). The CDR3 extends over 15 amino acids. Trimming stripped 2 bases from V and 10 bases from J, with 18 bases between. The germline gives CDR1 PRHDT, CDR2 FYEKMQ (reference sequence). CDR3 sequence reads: CASSLNAGPGGEQFF. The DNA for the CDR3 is TGTGCCAGCAGCTTAAATGCAGGGCCAGGAGGGGAGCAGTTCTTC. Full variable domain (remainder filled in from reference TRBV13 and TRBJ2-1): AAGVIQSPRHLIKEKRETATLKCYPIPRHDTVYWYQQGPGQDPQFLISFYEKMQSDKGSIPDRFSAQQFSDYHSELNMSSLELGDSALYFCASSLNAGPGGEQFFGPGTRLTVL.

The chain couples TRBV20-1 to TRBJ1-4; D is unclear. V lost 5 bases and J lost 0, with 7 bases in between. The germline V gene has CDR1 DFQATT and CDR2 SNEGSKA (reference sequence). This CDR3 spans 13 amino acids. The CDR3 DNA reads TGCAGTGCTCAACCTGCAACTAATGAAAAACTGTTTTTT. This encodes CSAQPATNEKLFF.

The CDR3 region has the DNA TGTGCCAGCAGTTTTTCCGGAACCCTGAAGACCCAGTACTTC. It is translated as CASSFSGTLKTQYF. This chain uses TRBV27 with TRBJ2-7, with D unclear. The DNA end lines up better with TRBJ2-5; the J call may be wrong. Germline V gene lookup returns CDR1 MNHEY and CDR2 SMNVEV (reference sequence). CDR3 length equals 14 residues.

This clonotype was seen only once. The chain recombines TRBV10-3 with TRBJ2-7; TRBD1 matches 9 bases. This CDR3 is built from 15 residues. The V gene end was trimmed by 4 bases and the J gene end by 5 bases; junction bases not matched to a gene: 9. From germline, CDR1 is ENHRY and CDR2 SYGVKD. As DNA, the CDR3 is TGTGCCATCAGTGCCACCCGGGACAGGGTCAACGAGCAGTACTTC. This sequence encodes CAISATRDRVNEQYF.

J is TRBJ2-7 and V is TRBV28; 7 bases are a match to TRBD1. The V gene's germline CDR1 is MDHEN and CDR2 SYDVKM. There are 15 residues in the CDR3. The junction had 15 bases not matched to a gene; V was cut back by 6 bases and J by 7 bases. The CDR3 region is CASSANRGSYNEQYF. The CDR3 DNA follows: TGTGCCAGCAGCGCGAACAGGGGTTCCTACAATGAGCAGTACTTC. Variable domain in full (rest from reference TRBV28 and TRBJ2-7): DVKVTQSSRYLVKRTGEKVFLECVQDMDHENMFWYRQDPGLGLRLIYFSYDVKMKEKGDIPEGYSVSREKKERFSLILESASTNQTSMYLCASSANRGSYNEQYFGPGTRLTVT.